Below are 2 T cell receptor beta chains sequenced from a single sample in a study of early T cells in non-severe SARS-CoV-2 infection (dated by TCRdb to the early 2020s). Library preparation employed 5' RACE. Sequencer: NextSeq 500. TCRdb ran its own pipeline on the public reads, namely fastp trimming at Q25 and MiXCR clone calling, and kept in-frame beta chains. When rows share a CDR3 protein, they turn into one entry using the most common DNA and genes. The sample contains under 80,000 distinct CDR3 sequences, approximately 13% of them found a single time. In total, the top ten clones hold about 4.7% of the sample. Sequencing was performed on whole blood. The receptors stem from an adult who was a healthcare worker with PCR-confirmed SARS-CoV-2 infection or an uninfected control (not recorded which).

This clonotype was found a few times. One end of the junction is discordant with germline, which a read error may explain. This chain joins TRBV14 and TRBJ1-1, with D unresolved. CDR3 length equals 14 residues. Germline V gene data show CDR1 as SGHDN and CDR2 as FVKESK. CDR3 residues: CASSQVRAATEVFF. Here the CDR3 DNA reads TGTGCCAGCAGCCAAGTTAGGGCGGCCACTGAAGTTTTCTTT. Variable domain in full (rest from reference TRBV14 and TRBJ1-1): EAGVTQFPSHSVIEKGQTVTLRCDPISGHDNLYWYRRVMGKEIKFLLHFVKESKQDESGMPNNRFLAERTGGTYSTLKVQPAELEDSGVYFCASSQVRAATEVFFGQGTRLTVV.

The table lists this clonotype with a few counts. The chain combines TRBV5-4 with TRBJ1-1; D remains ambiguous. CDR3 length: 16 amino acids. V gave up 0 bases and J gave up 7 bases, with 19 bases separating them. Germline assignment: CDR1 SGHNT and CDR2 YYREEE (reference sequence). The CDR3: CASSLASRGWTIEAFF. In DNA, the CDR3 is TGTGCCAGCAGCTTGGCCAGTCGGGGATGGACTATTGAAGCTTTCTTT.